These T cell receptor beta chains were read from a single sample in a study of blood T cell repertoires in COVID-19. The table came from immunoSEQ multiplex PCR; TCRdb's copy has only in-frame clones and leaves some out. The sample lists 65,000 or so clones, roughly two thirds occurring once. What was sequenced was PBMCs or T cells enriched from blood (not recorded which). The source of these receptors is a woman in her sixties who had been exposed to COVID-19. Both conserved end residues are part of each CDR3. The D gene is left open where the match is weak. For some rows the clone size is stated as once, few or many, or as a class when expanded; others skip it.

TGTGCCAGCAGTCCGGGGACAGGGGTAGATCAGCCCCAGCATTTT CASSPGTGVDQPQHF - TRBJ1-5 TRBD1 TRBV27
TGCGCCAGCAGCCCCTATGGGCAGGCTGGAAACACCATATATTTT CASSPYGQAGNTIYF - TRBJ1-3 - TRBV5-1
TGTGCCTGGAGTGTGCAGGGGGGCCACTATGGCTACACCTTC CAWSVQGGHYGYTF - TRBJ1-2 TRBD1 TRBV30
TGTGCCAGCAGACTAGAGGGTAGCACAGATACGCAGTATTTT CASRLEGSTDTQYF - TRBJ2-3 - TRBV2
TGTGCCTGCATGGGACTAGCGGGGATGGGTGACAATGAGCAGTTCTTC CACMGLAGMGDNEQFF many TRBJ2-1 TRBD2 TRBV30
TGTGCCAGCAGCTTAGGGACAGCCGAGGGTCAGCCCCAGCATTTT CASSLGTAEGQPQHF - TRBJ1-5 - TRBV7-8
TGTGCCAGCAGTTCGACAGGCTGGAGCACAGATACGCAGTATTTT CASSSTGWSTDTQYF - TRBJ2-3 - TRBV28
TGTGCCAGCAGCCCCACAGGGGCTGGCTACACCTTC CASSPTGAGYTF many TRBJ1-2 TRBD1 TRBV7-9
TGTGCCAGCTCTCTGTGGGGGCGCGGGGGTTCACCCCTCCACTTT CASSLWGRGGSPLHF - TRBJ1-6 - TRBV28
TGTGCCAGCATGGTGGAGCGGGGGTACAATGAGCAGTTCTTC CASMVERGYNEQFF - TRBJ2-1 TRBD2 TRBV7-9
TGTGCCAGCAGTTTCCGGGCCAACAGGGGCGGTACAGATACGCAGTATTTT CASSFRANRGGTDTQYF once TRBJ2-3 TRBD1 TRBV27
TGTGCCAGCTCACCAACGGGGTCCAACGGAAACACCATATATTTT CASSPTGSNGNTIYF - TRBJ1-3 - TRBV18
TGTGCCAGCTCACCCCCAGGGGAGCCCCAGCATTTT CASSPPGEPQHF few TRBJ1-5 - TRBV18
TGTGCCAGCAGTCAACAGGGTAGTTCCACTGAAGCTTTCTTT CASSQQGSSTEAFF medium-sized TRBJ1-1 - TRBV6-5
TGTGCCAGCAGCCAAGAAGGGCGGGAAGGTGAGCAGTTCTTC CASSQEGREGEQFF - TRBJ2-1 - TRBV4-2
TGTGCCAGCAGTGGCGGTGGTAGCGGAGTGGATACGCAGTATTTT CASSGGGSGVDTQYF - TRBJ2-3 - TRBV28
TGCGCCAGCAGCCGTTATGTTACTACAGGGCGCACAGATACGCAGTATTTT CASSRYVTTGRTDTQYF once TRBJ2-3 - TRBV5-1
TGTGCCTCCGACCGGGGGGGCACTGAAGCTTTCTTT CASDRGGTEAFF - TRBJ1-1 - TRBV30
TGCAGTGCTCATACAGGAGGGGAAGCTTTCTTT CSAHTGGEAFF - TRBJ1-1 - TRBV20-1
TGTGCCAGCAGCCAAGCTTCGACAGGTCCTGATAGAAAACTGTTTTTT CASSQASTGPDRKLFF once TRBJ1-4 - TRBV16
TGTGCCAGCAGTTACTCGATCTCCAGGGGGCAGGTTTCAGCTTTCTTT CASSYSISRGQVSAFF once TRBJ1-1 TRBD1 TRBV6-5
TGTGCCAGCAGCTTAACCCCGGGGGGCGGGTACAATGAGCAGTTCTTC CASSLTPGGGYNEQFF - TRBJ2-1 - TRBV7-3
TGTGCCAGCAGTGAATTACGAGGGCGCCGGGAAAAACTGTTTTTT CASSELRGRREKLFF - TRBJ1-4 - TRBV25-1
TGTGCCAGCAGTGTACGAGGGTACAACGAGCAGTACTTC CASSVRGYNEQYF - TRBJ2-7 - TRBV2
TGTGCCAGCAGGCGGACAGGGCCCAACTATGGCTACACCTTC CASRRTGPNYGYTF - TRBJ1-2 TRBD1 TRBV28
TGTGCCAGCAGCCTGCTAGCGGGGGAGGCTGAGCAGTTCTTC CASSLLAGEAEQFF - TRBJ2-1 TRBD2 TRBV7-3
TGTGCCAGAGGAGGCGATAGCGGGGGTAGGAGCTCCTACGAGCAGTACTTC CARGGDSGGRSSYEQYF - TRBJ2-7 TRBD2 TRBV2
TGTGCCAGCAGCGCAATTGCGGATGAAAAACTGTTTTTT CASSAIADEKLFF few TRBJ1-4 - TRBV9
TGTGCCAGCAGCTTATACGGGGGAGACTCCTACGAGCAGTACTTC CASSLYGGDSYEQYF - TRBJ2-7 - TRBV7-3
TGCGCCAGCAGCTTGGGGTCAGGGGGCGAACAGCCCCAGCATTTT CASSLGSGGEQPQHF many TRBJ1-5 TRBD1 TRBV5-1
TGTGCCAGCAGCTTAAGACTAGCAGGAAGGGCCACTGAAGCTTTCTTT CASSLRLAGRATEAFF - TRBJ1-1 - TRBV7-3
TGTGCCAGCAGACTAAAATCTTTAGAGGGCTTTACTAACTATGGCTACACCTTC CASRLKSLEGFTNYGYTF - TRBJ1-2 - TRBV27
TGTGCCACCAGCACGAGATCGTACGGGAGGCGGGACAATGAGCAGTTCTTC CATSTRSYGRRDNEQFF - TRBJ2-1 TRBD2 TRBV15
TGCGCCAGCAGCCAAGGTATACTAGCGGGAAACTACGAGCAGTACTTC CASSQGILAGNYEQYF once TRBJ2-7 TRBD2 TRBV4-3
TGTGCCAGCAGACCGGCATGGACAGGGAACACCGGGGAGCTGTTTTTT CASRPAWTGNTGELFF - TRBJ2-2 TRBD1 TRBV28
TGCAGTGCTACATTTTCCGAAGCTTTCTTT CSATFSEAFF - TRBJ1-1 - TRBV20-1
TGTGCCAGTAGATCGGAACAGGGTTATCAGCCCCAGCATTTT CASRSEQGYQPQHF - TRBJ1-5 - TRBV19
TGCGCCAGCAGCTTTCGCGGAGGGAAAGAGACCCAGTACTTC CASSFRGGKETQYF - TRBJ2-5 - TRBV5-1
TGTGCCAGCAACCTCAGACAGCTTAACTATGGCTACACCTTC CASNLRQLNYGYTF - TRBJ1-2 - TRBV28
TGTGCCAGTGATACGACAGGGAACACTGAAGCTTTCTTT CASDTTGNTEAFF - TRBJ1-1 - TRBV25-1
TGCGCCAGCAGCTTGGAGGCAGGGGGCATCCTAGGGGAGCAGTACTTC CASSLEAGGILGEQYF - TRBJ2-7 TRBD1 TRBV5-1
TGTGCCAGTAGTATACTATCGGAGAATCAGCCCCAGCATTTT CASSILSENQPQHF medium-sized TRBJ1-5 - TRBV19
TGTGCCAGTAGACCGGAGAATCGGGGAGAAGGGGCTTTCTTT CASRPENRGEGAFF - TRBJ1-1 - TRBV19
TGTGCCAGCACCATCCGGGACAGGGCCTACAATGAGCAGTTCTTC CASTIRDRAYNEQFF - TRBJ2-1 TRBD1 TRBV28
TGTGCCAGTAGTGGTAATAGTAGAAAGACCCAGTACTTC CASSGNSRKTQYF - TRBJ2-5 - TRBV19
TGTGCCAGCAGTTTAGAAGCTCGGAACACCGGGGAGCTGTTTTTT CASSLEARNTGELFF - TRBJ2-2 - TRBV27
TGTGCCAGCAGGGACAGGGGAGGCACTGAAGCTTTCTTT CASRDRGGTEAFF - TRBJ1-1 TRBD1 TRBV6-5
TGTGCCAGCTCACCCACTAGCGGGGGGGCCTATGGGGCCAACGTCCTGACTTTC CASSPTSGGAYGANVLTF - TRBJ2-6 TRBD2 TRBV18
TGTGCCAGCAGACCTACAGGGGGCGTTCAGCCCCAGCATTTT CASRPTGGVQPQHF - TRBJ1-5 TRBD1 TRBV27
TGTGCCAGCAGCTTGAGACGGGACTTAGCCTACGAGCAGTACTTC CASSLRRDLAYEQYF - TRBJ2-7 - TRBV7-8
TGTGCCTGGAGGGGGGGGCGCGGTCAGCCCCAGCATTTT CAWRGGRGQPQHF - TRBJ1-5 - TRBV30
TGTGCCAGCAGGGGACAGGGCGGGAGCAATCAGCCCCAGCATTTT CASRGQGGSNQPQHF - TRBJ1-5 TRBD1 TRBV6-5
TGCGCCAGCAGCCAAGAGCGGCAGAGCTCCTACGAGCAGTACTTC CASSQERQSSYEQYF - TRBJ2-7 - TRBV4-1
TGTGCCAGTAGTACTAGCTCCCGCTACAATGAGCAGTTCTTC CASSTSSRYNEQFF - TRBJ2-1 - TRBV19
TGTGCTAGTGGCACTGGGGCAGGGGGCACAGATACGCAGTATTTT CASGTGAGGTDTQYF - TRBJ2-3 - TRBV12-5
TGTGCCAGCAGTTTTGCCGGGACTACTTATGGCTACACCTTC CASSFAGTTYGYTF - TRBJ1-2 - TRBV28
TGCGCCAGCAGCCAGGGACTAGCGGGGGCCCTTTACAATGAGCAGTTCTTC CASSQGLAGALYNEQFF - TRBJ2-1 TRBD2 TRBV5-1
TGTGCCTGGAACACGAATTCCGGGACAGGGGCCTACACTGAAGCTTTCTTT CAWNTNSGTGAYTEAFF few TRBJ1-1 TRBD1 TRBV30
TGTGCCAGCAGTCTTTTCACAGATACGCAGTATTTT CASSLFTDTQYF - TRBJ2-3 - TRBV28